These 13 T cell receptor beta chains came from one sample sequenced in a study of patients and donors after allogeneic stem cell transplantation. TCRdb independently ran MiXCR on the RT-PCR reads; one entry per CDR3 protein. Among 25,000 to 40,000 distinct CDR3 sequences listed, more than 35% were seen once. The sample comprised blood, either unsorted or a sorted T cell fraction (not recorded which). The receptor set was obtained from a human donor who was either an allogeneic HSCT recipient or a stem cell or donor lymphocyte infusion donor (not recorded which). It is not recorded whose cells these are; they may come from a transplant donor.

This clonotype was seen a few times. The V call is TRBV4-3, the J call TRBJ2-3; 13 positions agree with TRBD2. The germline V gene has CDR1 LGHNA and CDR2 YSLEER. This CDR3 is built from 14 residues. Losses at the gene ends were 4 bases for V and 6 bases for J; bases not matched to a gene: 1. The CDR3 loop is CASSLGLAGDTQYF. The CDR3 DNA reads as TGCGCCAGCAGCCTGGGACTAGCGGGGGATACGCAGTATTTT.

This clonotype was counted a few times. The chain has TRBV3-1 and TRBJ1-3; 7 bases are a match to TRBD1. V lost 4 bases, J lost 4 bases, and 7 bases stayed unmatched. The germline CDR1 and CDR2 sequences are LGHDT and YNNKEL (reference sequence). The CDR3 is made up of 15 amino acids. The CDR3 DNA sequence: TGTGCCAGCAGCCCTAGACAGGGTGGGGGAAACACCATATATTTT. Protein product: CASSPRQGGGNTIYF.

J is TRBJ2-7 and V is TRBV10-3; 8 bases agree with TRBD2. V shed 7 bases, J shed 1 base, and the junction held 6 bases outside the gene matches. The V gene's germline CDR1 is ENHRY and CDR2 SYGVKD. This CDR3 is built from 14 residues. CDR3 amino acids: CAITAGTSSYEQYF. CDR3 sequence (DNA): TGTGCCATCACCGCCGGGACTAGTTCCTACGAGCAGTACTTC.

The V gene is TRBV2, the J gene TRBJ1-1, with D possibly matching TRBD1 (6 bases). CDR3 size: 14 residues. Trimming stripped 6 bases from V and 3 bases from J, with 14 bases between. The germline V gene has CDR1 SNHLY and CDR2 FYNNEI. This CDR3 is CASRLYREDTEAFF. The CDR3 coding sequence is TGTGCCAGCAGGCTTTACAGGGAGGACACTGAAGCTTTCTTT.

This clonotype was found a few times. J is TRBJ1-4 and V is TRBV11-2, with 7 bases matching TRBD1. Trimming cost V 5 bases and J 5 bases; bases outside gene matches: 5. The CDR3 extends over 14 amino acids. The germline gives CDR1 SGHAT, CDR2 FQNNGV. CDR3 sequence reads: CASSQGQQNEKLFF. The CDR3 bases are TGTGCCAGCAGCCAGGGACAGCAGAATGAAAAACTGTTTTTT.

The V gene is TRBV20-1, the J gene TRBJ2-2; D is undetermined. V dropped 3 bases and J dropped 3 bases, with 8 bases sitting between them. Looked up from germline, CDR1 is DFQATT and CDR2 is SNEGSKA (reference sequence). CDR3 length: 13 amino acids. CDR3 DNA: TGCAGTGCTAGGGCCGGAGACACCGGGGAGCTGTTTTTT. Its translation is CSARAGDTGELFF.

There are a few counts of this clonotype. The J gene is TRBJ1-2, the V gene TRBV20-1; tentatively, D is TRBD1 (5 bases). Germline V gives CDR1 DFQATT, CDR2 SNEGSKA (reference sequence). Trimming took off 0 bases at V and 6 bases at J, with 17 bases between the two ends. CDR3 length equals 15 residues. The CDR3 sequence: CSARDKGRQGDGYTF. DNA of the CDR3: TGCAGTGCTAGAGATAAGGGGAGGCAGGGTGATGGCTACACCTTC.

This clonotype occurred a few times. The CDR3 spells CASSFLPLSTDTQYF. In nucleotides, the CDR3 is TGTGCCAGCAGCTTCTTACCCCTAAGCACAGATACGCAGTATTTT. The chain links TRBV5-6 to TRBJ2-3; D uncertain. The V end lost 2 bases, the J end lost 0 bases, and 10 bases lay between the germline ends. This CDR3 spans 15 amino acids. CDR1 is SGHDT, CDR2 YYEEEE, per germline.

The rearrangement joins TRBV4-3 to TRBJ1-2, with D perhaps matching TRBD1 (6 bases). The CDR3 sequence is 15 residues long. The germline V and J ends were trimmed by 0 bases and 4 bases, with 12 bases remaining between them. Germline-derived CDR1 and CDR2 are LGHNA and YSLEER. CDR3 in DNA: TGCGCCAGCAGCCAAGACAACAGGGTAGGCTATGGCTACACCTTC. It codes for CASSQDNRVGYGYTF.

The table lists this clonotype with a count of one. DNA for the CDR3: TGTGCCAGCAGCTCGAGGGACAGCCCCGCCTACGAGCAGTACTTC. Translated, it gives CASSSRDSPAYEQYF. The chain has TRBV7-9 and TRBJ2-7; 7 bases are a match to TRBD1. J gave up 2 bases and V 4 bases, and 8 bases lay outside the gene matches. Looked up from germline, CDR1 is SEHNR and CDR2 is FQNEAQ (reference sequence). The CDR3 spans 15 residues.

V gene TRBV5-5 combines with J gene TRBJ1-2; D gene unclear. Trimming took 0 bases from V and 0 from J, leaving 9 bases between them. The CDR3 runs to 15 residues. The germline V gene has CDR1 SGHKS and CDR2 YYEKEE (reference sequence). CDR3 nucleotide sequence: TGTGCCAGCAGCTTGGTAGGAATGGCTAACTATGGCTACACCTTC. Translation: CASSLVGMANYGYTF.

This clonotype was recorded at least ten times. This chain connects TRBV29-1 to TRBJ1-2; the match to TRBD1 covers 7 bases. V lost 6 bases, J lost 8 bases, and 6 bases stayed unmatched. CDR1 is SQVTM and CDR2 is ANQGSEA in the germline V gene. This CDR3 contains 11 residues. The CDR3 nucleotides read TGCAGCGTCAGGACAGGTTTAGGCTACACCTTC. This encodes CSVRTGLGYTF.

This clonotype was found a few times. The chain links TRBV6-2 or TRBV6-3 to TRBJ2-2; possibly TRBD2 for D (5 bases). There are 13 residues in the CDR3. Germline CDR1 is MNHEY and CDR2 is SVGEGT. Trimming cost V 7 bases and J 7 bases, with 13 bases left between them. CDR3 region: CASTQSRGGELFF. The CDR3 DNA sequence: TGTGCCAGCACCCAGAGTCGGGGCGGGGAGCTGTTTTTT.